These T cell receptor beta chains were read from a single sample in a study of CD8 T cells in Susac syndrome. TCRdb processed the immunoSEQ multiplex PCR reads anew with MiXCR; each CDR3 protein has one entry. Here the sample spans around 200,000 distinct CDR3 sequences, more than 85% being singletons. The source material was CD8+ T cells from PBMCs. The receptors derive from a human donor with Susac syndrome. Both conserved end residues are part of each CDR3. The order of the fields is V gene, clone size, D gene, J gene, CDR3 protein, CDR3 DNA. A D gene is named only where the DNA matches it firmly. Not all rows give a size; the values are once, few, many and, for expanded clones, a class.

V: TRBV29-1; size: once; D: TRBD2; J: TRBJ2-7; CDR3: CSVEVGTSGFYEQYF; DNA: TGCAGCGTTGAGGTTGGGACTAGCGGATTCTACGAGCAGTACTTC
V: TRBV9; size: -; D: TRBD2; J: TRBJ2-1; CDR3: CASSGGGGLAGIREQFF; DNA: TGTGCCAGCAGCGGAGGGGGGGGACTAGCGGGTATTCGTGAGCAGTTCTTC
V: TRBV19; size: -; D: -; J: TRBJ1-1; CDR3: CASDSGWNTEAFF; DNA: TGTGCCAGCGACTCAGGGTGGAACACTGAAGCTTTCTTT
V: TRBV6-1; size: -; D: -; J: TRBJ2-4; CDR3: CASKNLAKNIQYF; DNA: TGTGCCAGCAAAAACCTAGCCAAAAACATTCAGTACTTC
V: TRBV6-5; size: -; D: -; J: TRBJ1-2; CDR3: CASSQTGFYGYTF; DNA: TGTGCCAGCAGCCAAACAGGGTTCTATGGCTACACCTTC
V: TRBV28; size: -; D: TRBD2; J: TRBJ2-1; CDR3: CASSLLGLAGDEQFF; DNA: TGTGCCAGCAGTTTATTGGGACTAGCGGGAGATGAGCAGTTCTTC
V: TRBV7-2; size: -; D: -; J: TRBJ2-1; CDR3: CASSLIRPYNEQFF; DNA: TGTGCCAGCAGCTTAATCCGACCCTACAATGAGCAGTTCTTC
V: TRBV29-1; size: few; D: -; J: TRBJ2-1; CDR3: CSVESYNEQFF; DNA: TGCAGCGTTGAATCCTACAATGAGCAGTTCTTC
V: TRBV27; size: once; D: -; J: TRBJ1-1; CDR3: CASSLEAVTEAFF; DNA: TGTGCCAGCAGTTTAGAGGCCGTCACTGAAGCTTTCTTT
V: TRBV27; size: once; D: -; J: TRBJ1-2; CDR3: CASSQGLVYGYTF; DNA: TGTGCCAGCAGTCAGGGGTTGGTCTATGGCTACACCTTC
V: TRBV2; size: -; D: TRBD1; J: TRBJ2-7; CDR3: CASSEWGSGQGYEQYF; DNA: TGTGCCAGCAGTGAATGGGGAAGTGGACAGGGCTACGAGCAGTACTTC
V: TRBV5-6; size: -; D: TRBD2; J: TRBJ2-3; CDR3: CASRPWGGGTDTQYF; DNA: TGTGCCAGCAGACCCTGGGGGGGAGGCACAGATACGCAGTATTTT
V: TRBV6-2/TRBV6-3; size: -; D: -; J: TRBJ2-7; CDR3: CASSEFYEQYF; DNA: TGTGCCAGCTCCGAGTTCTACGAGCAGTACTTC
V: TRBV20-1; size: -; D: TRBD2; J: TRBJ2-7; CDR3: CSARSGRNSYEQYF; DNA: TGCAGTGCTCGGAGCGGGAGGAACAGCTACGAGCAGTACTTC
V: TRBV7-8; size: -; D: -; J: TRBJ2-3; CDR3: CASSLGVTPDTQYF; DNA: TGTGCCAGCAGCTTAGGGGTCACCCCAGATACGCAGTATTTT
V: TRBV5-6; size: -; D: -; J: TRBJ2-7; CDR3: CASSFGSGGYEQYF; DNA: TGTGCCAGCAGCTTCGGGTCAGGGGGGTACGAGCAGTACTTC
V: TRBV28; size: -; D: -; J: TRBJ2-1; CDR3: CASTYINEQFF; DNA: TGTGCCAGCACCTATATCAATGAGCAGTTCTTC
V: TRBV9; size: -; D: TRBD2; J: TRBJ2-5; CDR3: CASSVPRLAGLETQYF; DNA: TGTGCCAGCAGCGTACCTCGTCTAGCGGGATTAGAGACCCAGTACTTC
V: TRBV2; size: -; D: -; J: TRBJ1-3; CDR3: CASMTGAGNTIYF; DNA: TGTGCCAGCATGACAGGCGCTGGAAACACCATATATTTT
V: TRBV7-9; size: -; D: TRBD2; J: TRBJ2-2; CDR3: CASSSPREGGGTGELFF; DNA: TGTGCCAGCAGCTCCCCTCGGGAGGGCGGAGGCACCGGGGAGCTGTTTTTT
V: TRBV9; size: -; D: -; J: TRBJ2-1; CDR3: CASNRDIVYNEQFF; DNA: TGTGCCAGCAACCGGGACATCGTCTACAATGAGCAGTTCTTC
V: TRBV27; size: -; D: TRBD1; J: TRBJ2-3; CDR3: CASSLGGQGSLADTQYF; DNA: TGTGCCAGCAGTTTAGGAGGACAGGGGTCTTTGGCAGATACGCAGTATTTT
V: TRBV27; size: -; D: -; J: TRBJ1-1; CDR3: CASSPRGDTEAFF; DNA: TGTGCCAGCAGCCCCAGGGGTGACACTGAAGCTTTCTTT
V: TRBV19; size: -; D: -; J: TRBJ2-1; CDR3: CASSGRLGGLSYNEQFF; DNA: TGTGCCAGTAGTGGGCGATTGGGCGGACTCTCCTACAATGAGCAGTTCTTC
V: TRBV29-1; size: -; D: TRBD1; J: TRBJ1-1; CDR3: CSVEGGTGRAEAFF; DNA: TGCAGCGTTGAAGGAGGGACAGGGAGGGCTGAAGCTTTCTTT
V: TRBV28; size: -; D: -; J: TRBJ2-4; CDR3: CASSPQDSLAKNIQYF; DNA: TGTGCCAGCAGTCCCCAAGACAGTCTAGCCAAAAACATTCAGTACTTC
V: TRBV9; size: -; D: -; J: TRBJ1-2; CDR3: CASSVDGQGKYGYTF; DNA: TGTGCCAGCAGCGTAGATGGGCAGGGAAAGTATGGCTACACCTTC